A selection of T cell receptor beta chains follows, all from one sample in a study of blood T cell repertoires in COVID-19. The repertoire was sequenced with immunoSEQ multiplex PCR; TCRdb's copy has only in-frame clones and lacks some. The sample holds tens of thousands of clones, 80% to 90% seen once. The sample comprised peripheral blood. The source of these receptors is an elderly man with COVID-19, enrolled during active disease. Both conserved end residues are part of each CDR3. Each record gives: D gene, V gene, J gene, CDR3 protein. D genes are given only for firm matches.

D gene: NA; V gene: TRBV18; J gene: TRBJ2-6; CDR3 protein: CASSMSSGANVLTF
D gene: TRBD1; V gene: TRBV2; J gene: TRBJ1-5; CDR3 protein: CASKEGQGISNQPQHF
D gene: TRBD1; V gene: TRBV12-3/TRBV12-4; J gene: TRBJ1-1; CDR3 protein: CASSSGGTEAFF
D gene: TRBD1; V gene: TRBV7-9; J gene: TRBJ1-2; CDR3 protein: CASSLQGDGYTF
D gene: NA; V gene: TRBV10-3; J gene: TRBJ2-1; CDR3 protein: CAISELSEQFF
D gene: NA; V gene: TRBV4-2; J gene: TRBJ1-5; CDR3 protein: CASSQEFSGRQPQHF
D gene: NA; V gene: TRBV11-2; J gene: TRBJ1-2; CDR3 protein: CASNLMGGADGYTF
D gene: NA; V gene: TRBV14; J gene: TRBJ1-3; CDR3 protein: CASSGMGGSGNTIYF
D gene: NA; V gene: TRBV7-2; J gene: TRBJ1-3; CDR3 protein: CASRSGGSGNTIYF
D gene: TRBD1; V gene: TRBV3-1/TRBV3-2; J gene: TRBJ2-3; CDR3 protein: CASSGIRTGYNTDTQYF
D gene: NA; V gene: TRBV18; J gene: TRBJ2-2; CDR3 protein: CASANTGQTGELFF
D gene: NA; V gene: TRBV3-1/TRBV3-2; J gene: TRBJ1-2; CDR3 protein: CASTLGGAHYGYTF
D gene: NA; V gene: TRBV5-4; J gene: TRBJ2-1; CDR3 protein: CASSRGQRSTNEQFF
D gene: TRBD1; V gene: TRBV5-1; J gene: TRBJ2-3; CDR3 protein: CASSLGGGSADTQYF
D gene: NA; V gene: TRBV7-2; J gene: TRBJ1-3; CDR3 protein: CASSPLWGPLSGNTIYF
D gene: NA; V gene: TRBV5-1; J gene: TRBJ1-4; CDR3 protein: CASSLGGSHNEKLFF
D gene: NA; V gene: TRBV4-1; J gene: TRBJ2-4; CDR3 protein: CASSHPTDSILAKNIQYF
D gene: TRBD2; V gene: TRBV28; J gene: TRBJ2-7; CDR3 protein: CASSPWAGGWGFEQYF
D gene: TRBD1; V gene: TRBV7-9; J gene: TRBJ1-2; CDR3 protein: CASSPSQGRYGYTF
D gene: TRBD1; V gene: TRBV3-1/TRBV3-2; J gene: TRBJ2-5; CDR3 protein: CASRPDRAETQYF
D gene: NA; V gene: TRBV6-5; J gene: TRBJ2-1; CDR3 protein: CASSSERSYNEQFF
D gene: NA; V gene: TRBV6-5; J gene: TRBJ2-3; CDR3 protein: CASSYSFTDTQYF
D gene: TRBD1; V gene: TRBV4-2; J gene: TRBJ2-5; CDR3 protein: CASSQEPGGQETQYF
D gene: NA; V gene: TRBV5-1; J gene: TRBJ1-1; CDR3 protein: CASSLADRLNTEAFF
D gene: NA; V gene: TRBV6-5; J gene: TRBJ1-3; CDR3 protein: CASSYSVRAAGNTIYF
D gene: NA; V gene: TRBV5-1; J gene: TRBJ1-2; CDR3 protein: CAGSGQGKPYGYTF
D gene: TRBD1; V gene: TRBV7-8; J gene: TRBJ1-3; CDR3 protein: CASSLTQGVGNTIYF
D gene: TRBD1; V gene: TRBV7-9; J gene: TRBJ1-6; CDR3 protein: CASSSGQLYNSPLHF
D gene: TRBD1; V gene: TRBV10-3; J gene: TRBJ1-2; CDR3 protein: CANSGTGGGYTF
D gene: NA; V gene: TRBV18; J gene: TRBJ1-2; CDR3 protein: CASSPITEPNYGYTF
D gene: TRBD1; V gene: TRBV18; J gene: TRBJ1-5; CDR3 protein: CASSPFQGGNQPQHF
D gene: NA; V gene: TRBV5-4; J gene: TRBJ2-7; CDR3 protein: CASSRAGAGEQYF
D gene: TRBD1; V gene: TRBV19; J gene: TRBJ2-1; CDR3 protein: CASSKTGFSYNEQFF
D gene: TRBD1; V gene: TRBV6-4; J gene: TRBJ1-1; CDR3 protein: CASSDSNRGTEAFF
D gene: NA; V gene: TRBV28; J gene: TRBJ1-2; CDR3 protein: CASSPPGRGDGYTF
D gene: NA; V gene: TRBV18; J gene: TRBJ2-4; CDR3 protein: CASSPRRGENIQYF
D gene: NA; V gene: TRBV12-5; J gene: TRBJ1-2; CDR3 protein: CASGLGRTNYGYTF
D gene: NA; V gene: TRBV7-2; J gene: TRBJ2-1; CDR3 protein: CASSQNRATNNEQFF
D gene: TRBD1; V gene: TRBV3-1/TRBV3-2; J gene: TRBJ2-1; CDR3 protein: CASSQPRTGSMDEQFF
D gene: TRBD1; V gene: TRBV7-3; J gene: TRBJ2-3; CDR3 protein: CASSSRWDRNTDTQYF
D gene: NA; V gene: TRBV18; J gene: TRBJ1-1; CDR3 protein: CASSPIFGRRNTEAFF
D gene: NA; V gene: TRBV11-3; J gene: TRBJ2-1; CDR3 protein: CASSPTSFQNEQFF
D gene: TRBD1; V gene: TRBV3-1/TRBV3-2; J gene: TRBJ2-7; CDR3 protein: CASSQGLLRQGPYIREQYF
D gene: NA; V gene: TRBV23-1; J gene: TRBJ1-2; CDR3 protein: CASSQPGQTANYGYTF
D gene: NA; V gene: TRBV4-2; J gene: TRBJ2-5; CDR3 protein: CASSQGSRQETQYF
D gene: TRBD1; V gene: TRBV28; J gene: TRBJ1-5; CDR3 protein: CASSLLTGPAQPQHF
D gene: TRBD1; V gene: TRBV7-3; J gene: TRBJ2-1; CDR3 protein: CASSSQTGGADREQFF
D gene: NA; V gene: TRBV5-1; J gene: TRBJ1-3; CDR3 protein: CASSPSTDSGNTIYF
D gene: TRBD1; V gene: TRBV7-2; J gene: TRBJ1-6; CDR3 protein: CASSLRQGAYSPLHF
D gene: TRBD1; V gene: TRBV9; J gene: TRBJ1-2; CDR3 protein: CASSPGTGENYGYTF